These 2 T cell receptor beta chains were all obtained from the same sample, sequenced in a study of cytomegalovirus exposure and HLA in healthy donors. The PCR used 60 Vbeta and 13 Jbeta primers. Clones were sequenced by immunoSEQ multiplex PCR, and TCRdb holds only the in-frame ones, with some missing. The profile shows around 170,000 clones, 84% of them singletons. Sequencing was performed on PBMCs. These receptors were collected from a boy between 2 and 15 years old in good health and CMV-seronegative.

This sequence joins TRBV18 and TRBJ2-5; 8 bases agree with TRBD1. Germline loops: CDR1 KGHSH, CDR2 LQKENI. V trimming: 2 bases; J trimming: 4 bases; junction bases outside the gene matches: 3. The length of the CDR3 is 14 residues. This CDR3 reads CASSPRQGRETQYF. The CDR3 DNA reads as TGTGCCAGCTCACCAAGACAGGGGAGAGAGACCCAGTACTTC. The full variable domain, completed using reference TRBV18 and TRBJ2-5, is NAGVMQNPRHLVRRRGQEARLRCSPMKGHSHVYWYRQLPEEGLKFMVYLQKENIIDESGMPKERFSAEFPKEGPSILRIQQVVRGDSAAYFCASSPRQGRETQYFGPGTRLLVL.

The V call is TRBV19, the J call TRBJ2-7; 9 nucleotides align to TRBD1. Per germline, CDR1 LNHDA and CDR2 SQIVND (reference sequence). The CDR3 consists of 17 residues. V was clipped by 3 bases and J by 2 bases; unmatched bases: 11. As DNA, the CDR3 is TGTGCCAGTAGTATTTTACACTCGCGGGACAGGGCCTACGAGCAGTACTTC. Translating it yields CASSILHSRDRAYEQYF. Using reference TRBV19 and TRBJ2-7 for the parts outside the CDR3, the full variable domain is DGGITQSPKYLFRKEGQNVTLSCEQNLNHDAMYWYRQDPGQGLRLIYYSQIVNDFQKGDIAEGYSVSREKKESFPLTVTSAQKNPTAFYLCASSILHSRDRAYEQYFGPGTRLTVT.